This note documents a single T cell receptor beta chain sequence. The antigen is unknown. These data come from a study of cytomegalovirus exposure and HLA in healthy donors. The CDR3 is 14 amino acids. Trimming removed 2 bases from V and 4 bases from J, with 11 bases in between. Germline lookup yields CDR1 MNHEY and CDR2 SMNVEV (reference sequence). TCRdb's table, derived via immunoSEQ multiplex PCR, lists solely in-frame clones and lacks some. The sample lists 190,000 or so clones; 84% were seen once. General study findings and limits: A few CMV-associated chains proved CMV antigen-specific in vitro. According to a subsequent analysis, TCR clusters from the first cohort were inclined to appear together in the 90 to 150 validation repertoires.

The receptor comes from a woman aged 25 to 39 in good health and CMV-seropositive. Specimen: PBMCs. The chain joins TRBV27 to TRBJ1-2; possibly TRBD1 for D (5 bases). The CDR3 spells CASSLGGVPYGYTF. The CDR3, as DNA: TGTGCCAGCAGTTTAGGAGGGGTCCCCTATGGCTACACCTTC.